The next 18 T cell receptor beta chains were all read from a single sample in a study of cytomegalovirus exposure and HLA in healthy donors. The PCR made use of 60 Vbeta and 13 Jbeta primers. Produced via immunoSEQ multiplex PCR; TCRdb's table is partial and in-frame only. The repertoire has about 200,000 clones, 65% to 85% of them found once; the top ten carry around 1.7%. The source material was PBMCs. These receptors all come from a man aged 50 to 59 in good health and CMV-seronegative.

The rearrangement joins TRBV19 to TRBJ2-2; D is perhaps TRBD2 (6 bases). This CDR3 contains 15 residues. Germline CDR1 is LNHDA and CDR2 is SQIVND (reference sequence). Trimming cost V 6 bases and J 0 bases, with 11 bases left between them. The CDR3 DNA is TGTGCCAGTAGCCGCGGGATAGCGAACACCGGGGAGCTGTTTTTT. As protein: CASSRGIANTGELFF.

V and J are TRBV19 and TRBJ1-1; no firm D call. The germline CDR1 and CDR2 sequences are LNHDA and SQIVND (reference sequence). CDR3 size: 13 residues. Trimming stripped 4 bases from V and 0 bases from J, with 6 bases between. The CDR3 protein is CASSTVLNTEAFF. CDR3 in DNA: TGTGCCAGTAGTACAGTTCTGAACACTGAAGCTTTCTTT.

In this sample, this clone turned up a few times. This chain links TRBV27 with TRBJ2-1; 9 bases map to TRBD1. The CDR3 has 15 amino acids. V trimming: 2 bases; J trimming: 8 bases; junction bases outside the gene matches: 7. Germline CDR1 MNHEY, CDR2 SMNVEV (reference sequence). For the CDR3, the DNA is TGTGCCAGCAGTTTACGGACAGGGGTGTCCGATGAGCAGTTCTTC. This translates into CASSLRTGVSDEQFF.

CDR3 sequence (DNA): TGCGCCAGCAGCCCTAGGGGACTAGCGGGAGTGGAAGATACGCAGTATTTT. Protein sequence: CASSPRGLAGVEDTQYF. V and J are TRBV4-1 and TRBJ2-3; TRBD2 aligns across 14 bases. Unmatched junction bases numbered 8, after V lost 4 bases and J lost 5 bases. The CDR3 spans 17 residues. CDR1 is MGHRA, CDR2 YSYEKL, per germline.

This chain uses TRBV11-2 with TRBJ2-7; 8 bases fit TRBD1. Germline V gene lookup returns CDR1 SGHAT and CDR2 FQNNGV. This CDR3 region has 18 residues. The ends lost 2 bases at V and 6 bases at J; junction bases unmatched: 18. Here the CDR3 DNA reads TGTGCCAGCAGCTTACGGGGGACAGGCATAGATCTGGCTACCGAGCAGTACTTC. The encoded protein is CASSLRGTGIDLATEQYF.

The chain carries TRBV10-1 and TRBJ2-1, with 7 nucleotides matching TRBD2. The CDR3 covers 16 residues. V dropped 0 bases and J dropped 1; count of bases not matched to a gene: 3. Germline V gene data show CDR1 as WNHNN and CDR2 as SYGVQD (reference sequence). The CDR3 sequence: CASSESKGGSYNEQFF. The CDR3 nucleotides are TGCGCCAGCAGTGAGTCAAAGGGAGGGTCCTACAATGAGCAGTTCTTC.

This clone has a single count. This chain joins TRBV11-1 and TRBJ2-1; TRBD2 matches 11 bases. This CDR3 spans 16 amino acids. Germline-derived CDR1 and CDR2 are SGHAT and FQDESV (reference sequence). With 6 bases clipped from V and 4 bases from J, the junction kept 8 bases outside the gene matches. Here the CDR3 reads CASSPTGTSGYNEQFF. The CDR3, as DNA: TGTGCCAGCAGTCCGACCGGGACTAGCGGTTACAATGAGCAGTTCTTC.

This chain connects TRBV18 to TRBJ2-7; 7 bases are a match to TRBD2. Germline V gene sequence: CDR1 KGHSH, CDR2 LQKENI. The length of the CDR3 is 14 residues. With 3 bases clipped from V and 1 base from J, the junction kept 3 bases outside the gene matches. The CDR3 DNA is TGTGCCAGCTCACCCGCTAGCGGATCCTACGAGCAGTACTTC. This sequence encodes CASSPASGSYEQYF.

The rearrangement links TRBV28 to TRBJ1-5; D possibly corresponds to TRBD1 (6 bases). Per germline, CDR1 MDHEN and CDR2 SYDVKM. CDR3 length equals 13 residues. The germline V and J ends were trimmed by 7 bases and 4 bases, with 11 bases remaining between them. In nucleotides, the CDR3 is TGTGCCAGCATTCGGACAGCTAATCAGCCCCAGCATTTT. As protein: CASIRTANQPQHF.

This clone was seen just once. J is TRBJ2-7 and V is TRBV4-2; 9 positions agree with TRBD1. Trimming cost V 0 bases and J 2 bases; bases outside gene matches: 5. Germline values: CDR1 LGHNA, CDR2 YNFKEQ. This CDR3 spans 16 amino acids. CDR3 bases: TGTGCCAGCAGCCAAGACGGGGGACAGGGCGCCTACGAGCAGTACTTC. Translating gives CASSQDGGQGAYEQYF.

On this clone itself: This sample includes further DNA sequences coding for the same CDR3. The chain combines TRBV20-1 with TRBJ2-3; possibly TRBD2 for D (6 bases). Germline V gene data show CDR1 as DFQATT and CDR2 as SNEGSKA (reference sequence). The CDR3 sequence is 11 residues long. Deletions cut 6 bases from V and 6 bases from J, with 10 bases between. The chain's CDR3 is CSAPRGDTQYF. CDR3 nucleotide sequence: TGCAGTGCCCCCCGGGGGGATACGCAGTATTTT.

CDR3 sequence: CASSSTNTGELFF. CDR3 in DNA: TGTGCCAGCAGCTCCACGAACACCGGGGAGCTGTTTTTT. The V call is TRBV11-2, the J call TRBJ2-2; no clear D. Germline V lookup: CDR1 SGHAT, CDR2 FQNNGV. This CDR3 spans 13 amino acids. V gave up 4 bases and J gave up 0 bases, with 3 bases separating them.

The gene calls are TRBV4-1 and TRBJ2-1; 12 nucleotides line up with TRBD2. Germline loops: CDR1 MGHRA, CDR2 YSYEKL. CDR3 length equals 16 residues. Unmatched junction bases numbered 11, after V lost 4 bases and J lost 10 bases. Written as DNA, the CDR3 is TGCGCCAGCAGCCCGGCTCTAGCGGGAGGGCCTTTAGAGCAGTTCTTC. It codes for CASSPALAGGPLEQFF.

In its sample, this clone was seen a few times. This rearrangement joins TRBV7-9 to TRBJ2-3; 10 positions match TRBD2. The CDR3 totals 15 residues. Looked up from germline, CDR1 is SEHNR and CDR2 is FQNEAQ (reference sequence). V shed 4 bases and J 2 bases; nucleotides not matched to a gene: 3. DNA for the CDR3: TGTGCCAGCAGCTCACTAGCGGGATCCACAGATACGCAGTATTTT. Its protein is CASSSLAGSTDTQYF. The variable domain in full, with the rest retrieved from reference TRBV7-9 and TRBJ2-3, is DTGVSQNPRHKITKRGQNVTFRCDPISEHNRLYWYRQTLGQGPEFLTYFQNEAQLEKSRLLSDRFSAERPKGSFSTLEIQRTEQGDSAMYLCASSSLAGSTDTQYFGPGTRLTVL.

The chain is built from TRBV11-2 and TRBJ2-3; 9 nucleotides agree with TRBD1. Trimming at V came to 7 bases and at J to 6 bases, leaving 8 bases not matched to a gene. This CDR3 has 14 amino acids. CDR1 and CDR2 (germline): SGHAT, FQNNGV. The CDR3 DNA reads as TGTGCCAGCACCACAGGGGGCGCCGGCGATACGCAGTATTTT. Amino acids: CASTTGGAGDTQYF.

The chain has TRBV28 and TRBJ1-5; 7 bases match TRBD1. CDR1 and CDR2 (germline): MDHEN, SYDVKM. The ends lost 5 bases at V and 11 bases at J; junction bases unmatched: 9. The CDR3 is 13 residues long. The CDR3 here is CASSDYRGGAQHF. The CDR3, as DNA: TGTGCCAGCAGTGATTACAGGGGTGGGGCCCAGCATTTT.

The chain joins TRBV7-9 to TRBJ2-7; 11 positions agree with TRBD1. Germline CDR1 is SEHNR and CDR2 is FQNEAQ (reference sequence). V was pared by 5 bases and J by 6 bases, with 9 bases of the junction left unmatched. This CDR3 contains 15 residues. Written as DNA, the CDR3 is TGTGCCAGCAGCCGTGGACAGGGGGCGATGGGCGAGCAGTACTTC. It yields the protein CASSRGQGAMGEQYF.

The gene calls are TRBV5-1 and TRBJ1-2; maybe TRBD1 (6 bases). The CDR3 loop spans 16 amino acids. Germline loops: CDR1 SGHRS, CDR2 YFSETQ. The V gene lost 3 bases and the J gene lost 1 base, with 16 bases spanning the gap. CDR3 in amino acids: CASSYVSGADNYGYTF. The CDR3 DNA sequence: TGCGCCAGCAGCTACGTATCAGGGGCAGATAACTATGGCTACACCTTC.